The TCR beta chain under discussion was sequenced for a study of blood T cell repertoires in COVID-19. The wider study: PBMCs, B-cell-depleted T cells, or T cells provided the cDNA or gDNA that made up the material.

The CDR3 has 13 amino acids. V was trimmed by 7 bases and J by 0 bases, leaving 7 bases between them. Germline loops: CDR1 MNHNS, CDR2 SASEGT. Here immunoSEQ multiplex PCR was the method, and the copy in TCRdb shows in-frame clones only, minus some. The sample holds more than 130,000 clones, approximately 80% seen once. The receptor was derived from a woman of 80 years or more in a cohort sampled during active or convalescent COVID-19. Material: peripheral blood. This chain connects TRBV6-1 to TRBJ1-5; D not resolved. This CDR3 reads CASNQVSNQPQHF. The CDR3 region has the DNA TGTGCCAGCAATCAGGTTAGCAATCAGCCCCAGCATTTT.